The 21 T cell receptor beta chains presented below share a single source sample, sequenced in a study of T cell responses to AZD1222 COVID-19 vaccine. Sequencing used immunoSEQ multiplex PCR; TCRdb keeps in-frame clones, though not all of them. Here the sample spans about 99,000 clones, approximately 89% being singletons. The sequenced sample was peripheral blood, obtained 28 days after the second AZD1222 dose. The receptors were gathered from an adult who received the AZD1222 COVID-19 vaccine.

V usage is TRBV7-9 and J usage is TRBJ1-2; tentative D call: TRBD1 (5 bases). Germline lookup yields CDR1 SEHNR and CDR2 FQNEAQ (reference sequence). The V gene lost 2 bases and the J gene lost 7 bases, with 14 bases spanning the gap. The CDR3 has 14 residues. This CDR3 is CASSLNGRETGYTF. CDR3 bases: TGTGCCAGCAGCTTAAACGGCAGGGAAACTGGCTACACCTTC. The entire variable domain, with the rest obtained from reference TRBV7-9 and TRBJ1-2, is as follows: DTGVSQNPRHKITKRGQNVTFRCDPISEHNRLYWYRQTLGQGPEFLTYFQNEAQLEKSRLLSDRFSAERPKGSFSTLEIQRTEQGDSAMYLCASSLNGRETGYTFGSGTRLTVV.

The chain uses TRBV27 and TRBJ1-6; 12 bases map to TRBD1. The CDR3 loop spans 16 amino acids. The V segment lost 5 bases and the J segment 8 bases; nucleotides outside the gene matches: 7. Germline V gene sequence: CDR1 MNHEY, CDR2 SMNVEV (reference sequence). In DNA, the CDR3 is TGTGCCAGCAGTGATCGGGACAGGGGGCGTGATTCACCCCTCCACTTT. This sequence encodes CASSDRDRGRDSPLHF.

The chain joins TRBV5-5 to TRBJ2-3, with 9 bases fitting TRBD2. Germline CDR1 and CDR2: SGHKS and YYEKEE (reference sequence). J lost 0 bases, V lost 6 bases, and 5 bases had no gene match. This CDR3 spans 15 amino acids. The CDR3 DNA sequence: TGTGCCAGCACCCTGAGCGGGAGGAGCACAGATACGCAGTATTTT. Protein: CASTLSGRSTDTQYF.

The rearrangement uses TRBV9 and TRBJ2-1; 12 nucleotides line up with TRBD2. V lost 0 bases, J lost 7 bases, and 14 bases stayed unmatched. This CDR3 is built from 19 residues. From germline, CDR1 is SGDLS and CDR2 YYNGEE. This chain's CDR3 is CASSVETSGSHGGGNEQFF. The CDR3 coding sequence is TGTGCCAGCAGCGTAGAGACTAGCGGGAGTCACGGTGGGGGGAATGAGCAGTTCTTC.

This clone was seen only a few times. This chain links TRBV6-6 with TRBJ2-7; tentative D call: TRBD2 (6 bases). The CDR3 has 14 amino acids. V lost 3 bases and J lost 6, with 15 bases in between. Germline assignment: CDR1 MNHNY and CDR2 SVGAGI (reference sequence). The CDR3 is CASSYGAEGGEQYF. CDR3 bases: TGTGCCAGCAGTTATGGGGCGGAGGGCGGCGAGCAGTACTTC.

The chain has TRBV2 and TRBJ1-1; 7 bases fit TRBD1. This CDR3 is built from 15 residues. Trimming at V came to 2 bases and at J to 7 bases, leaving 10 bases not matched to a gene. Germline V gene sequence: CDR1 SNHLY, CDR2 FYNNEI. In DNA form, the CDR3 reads TGTGCCAGCAGTGAATGGGGGGACAGTAAGATTGAAGCTTTCTTT. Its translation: CASSEWGDSKIEAFF.

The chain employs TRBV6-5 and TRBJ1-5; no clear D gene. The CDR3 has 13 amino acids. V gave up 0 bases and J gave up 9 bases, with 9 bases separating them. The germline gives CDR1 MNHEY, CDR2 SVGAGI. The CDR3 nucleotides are TGTGCCAGCAGTTACTCAAAATCAGGGCCCCAGCATTTT. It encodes CASSYSKSGPQHF.

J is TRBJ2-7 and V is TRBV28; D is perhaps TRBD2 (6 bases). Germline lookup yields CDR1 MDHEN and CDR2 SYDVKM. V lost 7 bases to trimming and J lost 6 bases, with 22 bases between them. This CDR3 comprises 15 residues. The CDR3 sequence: CASTGGGTTSGEQYF. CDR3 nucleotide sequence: TGTGCCAGCACCGGTGGGGGGACCACCTCCGGCGAGCAGTACTTC.

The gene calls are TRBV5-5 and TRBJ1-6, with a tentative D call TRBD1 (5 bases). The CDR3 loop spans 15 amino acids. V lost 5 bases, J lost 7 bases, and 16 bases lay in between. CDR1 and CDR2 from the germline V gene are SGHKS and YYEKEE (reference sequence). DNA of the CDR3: TGTGCCAGCAGGGACCCGTTCGGGGGGAATTCACCCCTCCACTTT. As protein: CASRDPFGGNSPLHF.

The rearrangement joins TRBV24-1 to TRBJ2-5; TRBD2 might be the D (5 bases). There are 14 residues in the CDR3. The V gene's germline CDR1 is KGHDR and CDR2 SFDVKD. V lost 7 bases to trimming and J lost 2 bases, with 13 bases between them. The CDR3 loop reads CATSDEGRQETQYF. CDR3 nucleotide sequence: TGTGCCACCAGCGACGAGGGCAGGCAAGAGACCCAGTACTTC.

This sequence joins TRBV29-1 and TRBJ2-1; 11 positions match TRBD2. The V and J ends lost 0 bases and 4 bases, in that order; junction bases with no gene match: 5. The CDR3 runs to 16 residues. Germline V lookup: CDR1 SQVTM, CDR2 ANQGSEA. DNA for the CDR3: TGCAGCGTTGAAGACCGGGGACTAGCGGTGTACAATGAGCAGTTCTTC. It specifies CSVEDRGLAVYNEQFF.

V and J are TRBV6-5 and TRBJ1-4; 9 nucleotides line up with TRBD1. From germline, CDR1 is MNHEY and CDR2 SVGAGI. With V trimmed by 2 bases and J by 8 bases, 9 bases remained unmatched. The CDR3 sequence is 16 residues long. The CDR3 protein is CASSYTKQGAREKLFF. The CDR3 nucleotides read TGTGCCAGCAGTTACACGAAACAGGGGGCGAGGGAAAAACTGTTTTTT.

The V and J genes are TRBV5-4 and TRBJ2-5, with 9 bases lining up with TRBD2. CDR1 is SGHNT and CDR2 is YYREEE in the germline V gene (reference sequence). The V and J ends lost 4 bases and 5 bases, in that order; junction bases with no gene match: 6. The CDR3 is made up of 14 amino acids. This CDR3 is CASSGGRVVETQYF. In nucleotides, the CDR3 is TGTGCCAGCAGCGGCGGGAGGGTCGTGGAGACCCAGTACTTC. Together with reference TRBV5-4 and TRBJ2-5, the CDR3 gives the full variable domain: ETGVTQSPTHLIKTRGQQVTLRCSSQSGHNTVSWYQQALGQGPQFIFQYYREEENGRGNFPPRFSGLQFPNYSSELNVNALELDDSALYLCASSGGRVVETQYFGPGTRLLVL.

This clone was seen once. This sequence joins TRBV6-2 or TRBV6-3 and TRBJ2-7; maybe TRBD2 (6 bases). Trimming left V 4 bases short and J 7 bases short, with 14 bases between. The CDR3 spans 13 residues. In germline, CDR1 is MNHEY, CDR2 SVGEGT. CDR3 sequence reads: CASSLSGVREQYF. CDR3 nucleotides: TGTGCCAGCAGTTTATCGGGAGTGCGTGAGCAGTACTTC.

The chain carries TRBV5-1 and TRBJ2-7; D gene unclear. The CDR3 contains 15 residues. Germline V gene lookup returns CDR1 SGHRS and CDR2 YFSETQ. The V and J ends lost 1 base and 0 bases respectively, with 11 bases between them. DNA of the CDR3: TGCGCCAGCAGCTTGAGGGCCGTGGCCTCCTACGAGCAGTACTTC. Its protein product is CASSLRAVASYEQYF.

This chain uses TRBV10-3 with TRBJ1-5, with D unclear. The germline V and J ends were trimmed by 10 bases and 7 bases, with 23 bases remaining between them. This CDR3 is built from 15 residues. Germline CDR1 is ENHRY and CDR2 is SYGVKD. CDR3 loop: CATRADDGSVQPQHF. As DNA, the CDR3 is TGTGCCACCCGGGCGGACGACGGGTCTGTCCAGCCCCAGCATTTT.

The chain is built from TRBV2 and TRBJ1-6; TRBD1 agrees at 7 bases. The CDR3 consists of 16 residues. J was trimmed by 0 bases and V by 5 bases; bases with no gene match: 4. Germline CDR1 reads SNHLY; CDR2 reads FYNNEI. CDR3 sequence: CASSSTGSSYNSPLHF. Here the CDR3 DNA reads TGTGCCAGCAGTTCGACAGGGAGCTCCTATAATTCACCCCTCCACTTT.

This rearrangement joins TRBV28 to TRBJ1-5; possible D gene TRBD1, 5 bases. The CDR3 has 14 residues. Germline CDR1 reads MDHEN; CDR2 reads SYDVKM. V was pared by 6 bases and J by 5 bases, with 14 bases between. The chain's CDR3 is CASRGGLKDQPQHF. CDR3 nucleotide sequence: TGTGCCAGCAGGGGGGGATTGAAAGATCAGCCCCAGCATTTT. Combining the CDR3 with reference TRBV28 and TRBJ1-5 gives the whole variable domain DVKVTQSSRYLVKRTGEKVFLECVQDMDHENMFWYRQDPGLGLRLIYFSYDVKMKEKGDIPEGYSVSREKKERFSLILESASTNQTSMYLCASRGGLKDQPQHFGDGTRLSIL.

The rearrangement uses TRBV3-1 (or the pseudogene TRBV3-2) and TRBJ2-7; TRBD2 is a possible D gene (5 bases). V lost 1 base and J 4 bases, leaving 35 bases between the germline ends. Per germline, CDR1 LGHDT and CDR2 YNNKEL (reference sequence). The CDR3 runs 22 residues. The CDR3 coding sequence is TGTGCCAGCAGCCAAGTTATGGTAGGACTTCTTAGGGAATCTGGTGTTGCATACGAGCAGTACTTC. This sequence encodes CASSQVMVGLLRESGVAYEQYF.

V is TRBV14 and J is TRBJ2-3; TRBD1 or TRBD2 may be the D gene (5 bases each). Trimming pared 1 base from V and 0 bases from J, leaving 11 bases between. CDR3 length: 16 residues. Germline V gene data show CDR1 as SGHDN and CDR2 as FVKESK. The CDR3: CASSQVGGASTDTQYF. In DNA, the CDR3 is TGTGCCAGCAGCCAAGTTGGGGGAGCTAGCACAGATACGCAGTATTTT.

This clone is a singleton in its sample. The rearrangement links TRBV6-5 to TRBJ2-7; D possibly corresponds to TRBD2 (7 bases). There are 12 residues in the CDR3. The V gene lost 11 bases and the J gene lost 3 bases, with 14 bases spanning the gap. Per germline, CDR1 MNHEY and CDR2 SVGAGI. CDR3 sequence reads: CAVGGVSYEQYF. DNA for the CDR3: TGTGCCGTAGGGGGGGTAAGCTACGAGCAGTACTTC.